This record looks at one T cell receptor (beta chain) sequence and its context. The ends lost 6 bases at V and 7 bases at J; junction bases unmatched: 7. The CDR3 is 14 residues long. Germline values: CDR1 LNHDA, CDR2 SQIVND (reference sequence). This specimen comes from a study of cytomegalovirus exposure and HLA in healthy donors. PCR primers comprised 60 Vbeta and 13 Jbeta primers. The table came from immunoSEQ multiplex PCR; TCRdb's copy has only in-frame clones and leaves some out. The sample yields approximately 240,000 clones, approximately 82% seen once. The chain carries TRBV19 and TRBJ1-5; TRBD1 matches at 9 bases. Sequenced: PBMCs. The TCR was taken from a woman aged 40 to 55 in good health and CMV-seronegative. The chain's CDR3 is CASRMGQGGQPQHF. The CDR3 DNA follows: TGTGCCAGTAGGATGGGACAGGGCGGCCAGCCCCAGCATTTT.